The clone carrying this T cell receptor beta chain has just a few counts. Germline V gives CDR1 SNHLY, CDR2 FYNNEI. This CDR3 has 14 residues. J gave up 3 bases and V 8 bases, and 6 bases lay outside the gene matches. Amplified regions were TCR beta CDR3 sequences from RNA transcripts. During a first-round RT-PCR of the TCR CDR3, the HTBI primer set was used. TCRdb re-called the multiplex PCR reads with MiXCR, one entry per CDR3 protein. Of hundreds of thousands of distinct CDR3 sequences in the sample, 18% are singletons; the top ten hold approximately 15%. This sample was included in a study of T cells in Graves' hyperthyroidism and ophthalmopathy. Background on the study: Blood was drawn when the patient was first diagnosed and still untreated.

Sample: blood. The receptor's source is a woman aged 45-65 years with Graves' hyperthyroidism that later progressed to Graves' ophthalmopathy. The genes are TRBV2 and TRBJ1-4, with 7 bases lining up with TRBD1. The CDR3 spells CASRWTGANEKLFF. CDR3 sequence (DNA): TGTGCCAGCCGATGGACAGGAGCTAATGAAAAACTGTTTTTT.